A single T cell receptor beta chain is shown here with its context. Residents of about two dozen US areas, aged roughly 18 to 89 years, made up the participants. Cohort allocation depended upon clinical history that participants reported. This sample is drawn from a study of blood T cell repertoires in COVID-19. This CDR3 is built from 15 residues. Looked up from germline, CDR1 is LNHDA and CDR2 is SQIVND (reference sequence). Trimming at V came to 6 bases and at J to 0 bases, leaving 3 bases not matched to a gene. Original processing notes: Amplifying reference gene primers gave estimates of nucleated cell counts. Profiling relied on immunoSEQ multiplex PCR, and the TCRdb table lists in-frame clones only, not all of them. That table furnishes V, J and clone size, whereas the DNA furnished D and trimming. The sample lists 95,000 to 150,000 clones, less than 90% occurring once.

This clonotype originated in a woman aged 25 to 45 who had recovered from COVID-19. This chain uses TRBV19 with TRBJ1-4; 8 bases map to TRBD1. The sample was PBMCs or T cells enriched from blood (not recorded which). CDR3 sequence reads: CASSTGGATNEKLFF. DNA for the CDR3: TGTGCCAGTAGCACAGGGGGTGCAACTAATGAAAAACTGTTTTTT.